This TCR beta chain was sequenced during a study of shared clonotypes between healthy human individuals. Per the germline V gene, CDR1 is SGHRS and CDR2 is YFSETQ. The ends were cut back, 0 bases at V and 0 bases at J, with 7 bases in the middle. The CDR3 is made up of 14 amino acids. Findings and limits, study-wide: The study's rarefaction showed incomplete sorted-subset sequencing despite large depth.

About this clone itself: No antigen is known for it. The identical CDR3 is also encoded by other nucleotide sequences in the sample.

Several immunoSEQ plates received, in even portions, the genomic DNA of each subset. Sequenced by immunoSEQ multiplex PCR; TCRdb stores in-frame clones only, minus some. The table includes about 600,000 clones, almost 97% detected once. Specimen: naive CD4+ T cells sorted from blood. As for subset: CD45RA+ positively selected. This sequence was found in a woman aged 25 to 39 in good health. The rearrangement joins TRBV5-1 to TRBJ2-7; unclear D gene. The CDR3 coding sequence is TGCGCCAGCAGCTTGGGTGGTAGCTCCTACGAGCAGTACTTC. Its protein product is CASSLGGSSYEQYF.